Sequencing of this T cell receptor beta chain was carried out in a study of T cell responses to AZD1222 COVID-19 vaccine (dated by TCRdb to the early 2020s). With respect to the entire study: AZD1222 recipients whose second dose came at about 4 weeks and those whose second dose came at about 12 weeks were combined into one group, since spike-specific TCR depth and breadth did not differ between the two schedules. TCR sequencing was performed for more than 230 trial participants, of whom around 210 were given two doses of AZD1222 and about 25 were given two doses of MenACWY control vaccine. Trial participants were enrolled into age subgroups of 18-55, 56-69 and 70-plus years, which contained about 150, 28 and 57 TCR-sequenced participants, respectively.

The CDR3 has 15 amino acids, counting the end cysteine and phenylalanine. CDR3 DNA only is kept here, 45 bases in frame from base 1. From a lookup of the germline V gene, CDR1 and CDR2 are SGHDT and YYEEEE. V lost 2 bases and J lost 1 base; the stretch between them is 11 bases long. This sample's time point label indicates: baseline before first vaccination. Vaccinee samples were obtained from the UK trials COV001 and COV002, which included a single-blind randomized controlled phase 2/3 trial of AZD1222 (ChAdOx1 nCoV-19) in healthy adults. For TCRbeta chain sequencing, PBMC samples from trial participants were taken at day 0 and at day 28 after the second dose. This clone was counted a single time. Its antigen specificity is not known. Base qualities were left out, and no much larger clone turns up one base away. Overall study results and their limits: After two AZD1222 doses, spike-specific TCR breadth and depth were significantly higher than at day 0 and than in MenACWY recipients. Participants were mostly white British and included more females than males, and it was suggested by the authors that clonal diversity may have been underestimated. In the small 56-69-year group, the increase in depth fell short of significance, most likely because of low power. CD4 TCRs associated with the vaccine covered the entire spike protein, and the dominant responses were in regions 160-218 and 743-854. Nearly half of unique spike-specific TCRs reportedly recognized epitopes outside regions mutated in the B.1.351 and B.1.1.7 variants. Because no samples from the day 14 peak response were available, repertoires could be characterized only after the peak T cell response. Conclusions about previously exposed vaccinees are limited because only a handful of AZD1222 recipients were SARS-CoV-2 seropositive at baseline.

The CDR3 regions of human TCRbeta chains were subjected to immunosequencing. The original methods were these. Repertoire TCRs were matched against a reference library of SARS-CoV-2-specific TCRs generated with the MIRA antigen-specificity platform. Breadth meant the fraction of unique TCRs that were SARS-CoV-2-associated, whereas depth meant the fraction of total T cells that were SARS-CoV-2-associated. Each spike-specific TCR was assigned to its reactive spike region and to a CD4 or CD8 class using the MIRA data. Log10-transformed breadth and depth values were compared by one-way ANOVA with Sidak's multiple comparisons tests. Here the immuneACCESS table is served through TCRdb, limited to in-frame sequences with V and J called. Missing clones are a known gap in these copies; in checked studies unresolved V genes cover under half, and the rest lacks a known reason. V, J and clone size were drawn from that table, and D and trimming were deduced from the DNA. This sample comprises 110,000 to 150,000 clones, roughly 92% of them detected only once. Clones ranked in the top ten supply about 5.1% of the sample.

This TCR was sampled from an adult in good health. This specimen was peripheral blood, taken on day 0 of AZD1222 vaccination. The V gene is TRBV5-6 and the J gene is TRBJ2-3; a tentative D call is TRBD2 (5 bases match). This receptor carries the CDR3 CASSLLVSGTDTQYF. The DNA sequence follows: TGTGCCAGCAGCTTACTAGTCAGCGGCACAGATACGCAGTATTTT.